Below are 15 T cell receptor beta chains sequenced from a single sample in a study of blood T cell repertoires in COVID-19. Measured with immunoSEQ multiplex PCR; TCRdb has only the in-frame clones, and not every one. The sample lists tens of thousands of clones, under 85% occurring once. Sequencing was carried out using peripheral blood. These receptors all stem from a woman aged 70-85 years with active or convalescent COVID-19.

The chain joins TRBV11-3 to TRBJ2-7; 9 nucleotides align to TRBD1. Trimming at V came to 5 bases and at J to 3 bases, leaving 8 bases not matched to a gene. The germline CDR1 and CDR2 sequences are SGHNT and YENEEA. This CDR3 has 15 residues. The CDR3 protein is CASSIGTGINYEQYF. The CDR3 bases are TGTGCCAGCAGCATAGGGACAGGGATAAACTACGAGCAGTACTTC.

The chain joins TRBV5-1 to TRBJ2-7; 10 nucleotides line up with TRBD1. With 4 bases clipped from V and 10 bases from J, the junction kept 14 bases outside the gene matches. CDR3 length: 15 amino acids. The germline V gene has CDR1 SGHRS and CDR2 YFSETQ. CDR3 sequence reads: CASSIRGTGVPEQYF. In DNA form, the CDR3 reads TGCGCCAGCAGCATCCGTGGGACAGGGGTCCCCGAACAGTACTTC.

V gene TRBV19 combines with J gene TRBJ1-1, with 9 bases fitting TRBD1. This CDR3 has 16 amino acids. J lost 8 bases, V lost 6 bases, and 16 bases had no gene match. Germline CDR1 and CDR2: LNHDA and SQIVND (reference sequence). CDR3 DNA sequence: TGTGCCAGTAGCAAAAAACCGGGACAGGGCTCCGTGGAAGCTTTCTTT. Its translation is CASSKKPGQGSVEAFF.

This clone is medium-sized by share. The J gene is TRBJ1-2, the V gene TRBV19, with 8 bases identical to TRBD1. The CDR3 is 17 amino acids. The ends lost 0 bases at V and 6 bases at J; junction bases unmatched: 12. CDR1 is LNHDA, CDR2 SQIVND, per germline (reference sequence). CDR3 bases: TGTGCCAGTAGTATAGATCACAGCCAGGGGGCAATTCATGGCTACACCTTC. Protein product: CASSIDHSQGAIHGYTF.

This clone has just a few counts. The CDR3 reads CASSLLGGYRTYEQYF. The CDR3 coding sequence is TGCGCCAGCAGCCTCCTAGGGGGCTACCGCACCTACGAGCAGTACTTC. The V call is TRBV5-1, the J call TRBJ2-7; TRBD1 matches 7 bases. V shed 4 bases, J shed 2 bases, and the junction held 12 bases outside the gene matches. The germline V gene encodes CDR1 SGHRS and CDR2 YFSETQ. The CDR3 is 16 residues long.

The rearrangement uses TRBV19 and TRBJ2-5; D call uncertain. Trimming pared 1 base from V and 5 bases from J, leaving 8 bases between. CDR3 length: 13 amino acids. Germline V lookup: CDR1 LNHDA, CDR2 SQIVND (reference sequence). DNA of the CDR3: TGTGCCAGTAGTATAGCTTACGGGGAGACCCAGTACTTC. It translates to CASSIAYGETQYF.

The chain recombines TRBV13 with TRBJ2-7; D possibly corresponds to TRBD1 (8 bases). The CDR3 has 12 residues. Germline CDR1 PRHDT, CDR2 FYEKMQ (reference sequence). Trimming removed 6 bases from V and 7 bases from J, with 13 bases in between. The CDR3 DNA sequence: TGTGCCAGCAGGAACAGGGGGGGTGAGCAGTACTTC. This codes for CASRNRGGEQYF.

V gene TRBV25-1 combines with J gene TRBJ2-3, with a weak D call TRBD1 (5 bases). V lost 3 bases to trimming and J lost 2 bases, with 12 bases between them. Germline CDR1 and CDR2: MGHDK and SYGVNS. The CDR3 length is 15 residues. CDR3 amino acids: CASSETAPFTDTQYF. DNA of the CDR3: TGTGCCAGCAGTGAGACAGCACCCTTCACAGATACGCAGTATTTT.

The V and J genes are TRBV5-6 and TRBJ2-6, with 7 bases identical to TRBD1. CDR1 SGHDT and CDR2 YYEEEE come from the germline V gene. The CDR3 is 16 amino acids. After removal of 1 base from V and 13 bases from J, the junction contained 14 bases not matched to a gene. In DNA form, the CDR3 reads TGTGCCAGCAGCTTGACAGGGGTCTCCTCTCCAGTTGTCCTGACTTTC. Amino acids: CASSLTGVSSPVVLTF.

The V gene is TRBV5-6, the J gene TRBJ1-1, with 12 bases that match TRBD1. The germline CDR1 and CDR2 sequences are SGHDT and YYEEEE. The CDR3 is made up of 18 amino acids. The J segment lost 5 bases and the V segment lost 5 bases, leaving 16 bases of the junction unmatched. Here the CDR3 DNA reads TGTGCCAGCAGTGGGGGGACAGGGGGCACGATTTGGCGAACTGAAGCTTTCTTT. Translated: CASSGGTGGTIWRTEAFF.

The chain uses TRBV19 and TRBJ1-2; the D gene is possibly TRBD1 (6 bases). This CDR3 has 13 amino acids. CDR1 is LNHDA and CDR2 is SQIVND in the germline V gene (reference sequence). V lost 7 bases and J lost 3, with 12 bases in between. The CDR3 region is CASIGTTHYGYTF. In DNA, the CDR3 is TGTGCCAGTATCGGGACAACGCACTATGGCTACACCTTC.

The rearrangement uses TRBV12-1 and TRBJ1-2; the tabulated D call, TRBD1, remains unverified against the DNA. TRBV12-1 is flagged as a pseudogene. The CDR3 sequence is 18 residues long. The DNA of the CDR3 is TGTGCCAGCAGCCCCTATGGAGGACAGCGTAGGTCAAACTATGGCTACACCTTC. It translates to CASSPYGGQRRSNYGYTF.

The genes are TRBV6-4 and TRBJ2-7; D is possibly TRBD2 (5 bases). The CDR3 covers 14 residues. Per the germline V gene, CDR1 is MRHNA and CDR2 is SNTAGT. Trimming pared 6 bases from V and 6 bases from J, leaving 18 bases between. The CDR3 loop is CASSESGNLGEQYF. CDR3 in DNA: TGTGCCAGCAGCGAATCCGGGAACCTCGGCGAGCAGTACTTC.

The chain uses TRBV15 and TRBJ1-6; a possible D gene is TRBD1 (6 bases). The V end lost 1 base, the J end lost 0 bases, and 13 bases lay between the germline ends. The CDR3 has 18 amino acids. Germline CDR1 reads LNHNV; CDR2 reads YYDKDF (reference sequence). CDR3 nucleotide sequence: TGTGCCACCAGCAGAGGGGCAGGGGTGAACTCCTATAATTCACCCCTCCACTTT. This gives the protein CATSRGAGVNSYNSPLHF.

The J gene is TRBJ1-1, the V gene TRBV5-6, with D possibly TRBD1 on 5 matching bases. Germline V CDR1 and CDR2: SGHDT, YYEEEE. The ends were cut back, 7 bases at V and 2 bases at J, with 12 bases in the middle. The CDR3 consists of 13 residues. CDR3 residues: CASYRQLNTEAFF. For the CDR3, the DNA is TGTGCCAGCTACAGGCAGCTCAACACTGAAGCTTTCTTT.